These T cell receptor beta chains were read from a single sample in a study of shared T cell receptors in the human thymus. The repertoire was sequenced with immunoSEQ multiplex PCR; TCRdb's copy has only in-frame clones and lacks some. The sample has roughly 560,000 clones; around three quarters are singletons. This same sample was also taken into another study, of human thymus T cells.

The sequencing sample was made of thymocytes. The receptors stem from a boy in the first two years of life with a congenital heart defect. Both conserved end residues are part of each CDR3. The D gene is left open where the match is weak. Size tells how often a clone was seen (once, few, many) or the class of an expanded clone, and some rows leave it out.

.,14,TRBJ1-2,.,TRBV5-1,TGCGCCAGCAGAACCCTGACAGGAAACTATGGCTACACCTTC,CASRTLTGNYGYTF
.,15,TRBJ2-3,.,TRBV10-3,TGTGCCATCAGTGAGGACTTTTACAAAAGGGATACGCAGTATTTT,CAISEDFYKRDTQYF
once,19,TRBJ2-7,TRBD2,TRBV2,TGTGCCAGCACCCCGAGAGCGAAACGGGAGGGCCCAATCTCCTACGAGCAGTACTTC,CASTPRAKREGPISYEQYF
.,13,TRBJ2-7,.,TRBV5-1,TGCGCCAGCAGCTTGCACGGAGAGGACGAGCAGTACTTC,CASSLHGEDEQYF
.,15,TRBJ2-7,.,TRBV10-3,TGTGCCATCAGTGTCCCGGACAGTCCCCCCTACGAGCAGTACTTC,CAISVPDSPPYEQYF
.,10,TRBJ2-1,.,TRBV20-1,TGCAGTGCTAGAGTTGGGACTGCGTTCTTC,CSARVGTAFF
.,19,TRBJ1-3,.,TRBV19,TGTGCCAGTAGTCAAAAGTTTAGGAGGCAGGGGAAAATTGGAAACACCATATATTTT,CASSQKFRRQGKIGNTIYF
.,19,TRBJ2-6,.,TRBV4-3,TGCGCCAGCAGCCAAGGCATCGGGGATGTTGTCTCTGGGGCCAACGTCCTGACTTTC,CASSQGIGDVVSGANVLTF
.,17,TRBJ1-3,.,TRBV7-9,TGTGCCAGCAGCTCCCGCCCCCGACAGTACTCTGGAAACACCATATATTTT,CASSSRPRQYSGNTIYF
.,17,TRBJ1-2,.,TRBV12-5,TGTGCTAGTGGTTTAGACATGGGACACCCCCTTAACTATGGCTACACCTTC,CASGLDMGHPLNYGYTF
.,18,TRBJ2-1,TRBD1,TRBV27,TGTGCCAGCAGTTTATGGGGACAGGAGGTCGATACCAACAATGAGCAGTTCTTC,CASSLWGQEVDTNNEQFF
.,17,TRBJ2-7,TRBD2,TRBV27,TGTGCCAGCAGTTCGGGACTAGCGGGCCCGAGCTCCTACGAGCAGTACTTC,CASSSGLAGPSSYEQYF
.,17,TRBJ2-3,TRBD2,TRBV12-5,TGTGCTAGTGGGCGACAGGGAGTAGCGGGAGCAGCAGATACGCAGTATTTT,CASGRQGVAGAADTQYF
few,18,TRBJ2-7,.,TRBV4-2,TGTGCCAGCAGCCAAGATGAAGGGGGAGGGTCTAGACCCTACGAGCAGTACTTC,CASSQDEGGGSRPYEQYF
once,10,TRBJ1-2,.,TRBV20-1,TGCAGTGCGCGTCACTCTGGCTACACCTTC,CSARHSGYTF
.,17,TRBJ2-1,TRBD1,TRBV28,TGTGCCAGCAGTTCTCCCTGGGACAGGGGTTGGGTGAATGAGCAGTTCTTC,CASSSPWDRGWVNEQFF
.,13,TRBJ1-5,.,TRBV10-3,TGTGCCATCAGGGAACAGTTAAATCAGCCCCAGCATTTT,CAIREQLNQPQHF
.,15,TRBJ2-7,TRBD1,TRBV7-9,TGTGCCAGCACCACGGGAAGGGGGCAGTCCTACGAGCAGTACTTC,CASTTGRGQSYEQYF
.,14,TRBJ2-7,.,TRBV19,TGTGCCAGTAGTAGGGCAGGGCGGTCCTACGAGCAGTACTTC,CASSRAGRSYEQYF
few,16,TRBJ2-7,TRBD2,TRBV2,TGTGCCAGCAGTGAAGCGAGGAAACTAGCGGACTACGAGCAGTACTTC,CASSEARKLADYEQYF
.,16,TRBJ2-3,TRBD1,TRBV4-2,TGTGCCAGCAGCCTCCAGGGGGCGGTCTTCACAGATACGCAGTATTTT,CASSLQGAVFTDTQYF
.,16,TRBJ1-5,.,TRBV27,TGTGCCAGCAGTTTATCCGCGGGAGGACGGGGTCAGCCCCAGCATTTT,CASSLSAGGRGQPQHF
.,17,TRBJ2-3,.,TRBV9,TGTGCCAGCAGCGTAAGTGGGGCACCCGCTAGCACAGATACGCAGTATTTT,CASSVSGAPASTDTQYF
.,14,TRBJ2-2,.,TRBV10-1,TGCGCCAGCAGTGAACTAGGGAACACCGGGGAGCTGTTTTTT,CASSELGNTGELFF
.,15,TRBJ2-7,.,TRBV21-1,TGTGCCAGCAGCAAACGGCAGCGGAGACCCTACGAGCAGTACTTC,CASSKRQRRPYEQYF
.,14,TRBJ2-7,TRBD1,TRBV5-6,TGTGCCAGCAGCTTGAGAGGGGGCCCCTACGAGCAGTACTTC,CASSLRGGPYEQYF
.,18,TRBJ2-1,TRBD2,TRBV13,TGTGCCAGCAGCTTAGGTAGCGGGAGGGCCAAAACCTACAATGAGCAGTTCTTC,CASSLGSGRAKTYNEQFF
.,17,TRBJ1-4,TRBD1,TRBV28,TGTGCCAGCAGTTTAGGGGGACGGCAGGGGGCGAATGAAAAACTGTTTTTT,CASSLGGRQGANEKLFF
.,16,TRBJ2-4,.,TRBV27,TGTGCCAGCGCCGCTAGGGGCACTCTAGCCAAAAACATTCAGTACTTC,CASAARGTLAKNIQYF
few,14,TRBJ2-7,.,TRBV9,TGTGCCAGCAGCGTAGGCGGGACAGCCTACGAGCAGTACTTC,CASSVGGTAYEQYF
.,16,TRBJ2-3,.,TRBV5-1,TGCGCCAGCAGCTTGGAGCAGGGCCCCAGCACAGATACGCAGTATTTT,CASSLEQGPSTDTQYF
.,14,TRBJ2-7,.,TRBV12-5,TGTGCTAGTGGTCCTCAGGGAAGGTCCTACGAGCAGTACTTC,CASGPQGRSYEQYF
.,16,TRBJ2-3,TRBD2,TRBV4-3,TGCGCCAGCAGCCAAGATACCGGGAGGGGCACAGATACGCAGTATTTT,CASSQDTGRGTDTQYF
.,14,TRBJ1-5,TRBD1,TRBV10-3,TGTGCCATCAGTGAGGGAACAGGGGTTCAGCCCCAGCATTTT,CAISEGTGVQPQHF
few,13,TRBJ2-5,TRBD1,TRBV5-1,TGCGCCAGCGGGACAGTGAACCAAGAGACCCAGTACTTC,CASGTVNQETQYF
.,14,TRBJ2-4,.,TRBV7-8,TGTGCCAGCAGCTTAGTACAGGGAGAAAACATTCAGTACTTC,CASSLVQGENIQYF
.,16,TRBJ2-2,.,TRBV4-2,TGTGCCAGCAGCCAAGAGGAGCGGAGCTACACCGGGGAGCTGTTTTTT,CASSQEERSYTGELFF
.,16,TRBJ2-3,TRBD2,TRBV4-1,TGCGCCAGCAGCCAAGGGGGTAGCGGGAGAACAGATACGCAGTATTTT,CASSQGGSGRTDTQYF
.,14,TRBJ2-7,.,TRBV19,TGTGCCAGTAGTACCCGGGATCCCAACTACGAGCAGTACTTC,CASSTRDPNYEQYF
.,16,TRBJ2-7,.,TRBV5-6,TGTGCCAGCAGCTTGGCTGCGGACATAGGACCCTACGAGCAGTACTTC,CASSLAADIGPYEQYF
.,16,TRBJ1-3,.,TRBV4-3,TGCGCCAGCAGCCAAGGGGGACAAATATCTGGAAACACCATATATTTT,CASSQGGQISGNTIYF
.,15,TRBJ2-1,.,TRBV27,TGTGCCAGCAGTTTGTCAGTTTGGTTTCCCAATGAGCAGTTCTTC,CASSLSVWFPNEQFF
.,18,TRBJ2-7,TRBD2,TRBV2,TGTGCCAGCAGCCCCAAAAAGGGGAGACTAGCGGACCCCTACGAGCAGTACTTC,CASSPKKGRLADPYEQYF
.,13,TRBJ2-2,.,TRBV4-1,TGCGCCAGCAGCAGGTCTTGGACTACTGGGCTGTTTTTT,CASSRSWTTGLFF
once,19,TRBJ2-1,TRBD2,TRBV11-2,TGTGCCAGCAGCTTAACCCAAACGGGACTAGCGGGAGGATACAATGAGCAGTTCTTC,CASSLTQTGLAGGYNEQFF
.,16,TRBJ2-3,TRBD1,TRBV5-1,TGCGCCAGCAGTAACGGGACAGGGGTTTTAGGGGATACGCAGTATTTT,CASSNGTGVLGDTQYF
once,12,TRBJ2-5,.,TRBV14,TGTGCCAGCAGCCACTACAGAGAGACCCAGTACTTC,CASSHYRETQYF
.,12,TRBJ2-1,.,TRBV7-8,TGTGCCAGCAGCTTAGGCGGCCATGAGCAGTTCTTC,CASSLGGHEQFF
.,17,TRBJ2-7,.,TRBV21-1,TGTGCCAGCAGCAAAGGCGAGCGGTCACGGGAGGGTTACGAGCAGTACTTC,CASSKGERSREGYEQYF